This entry lists 15 T cell receptor beta chains sequenced from one sample in a study of T cells in women clearing cervical HPV infection. This table comes from immunoSEQ multiplex PCR, and its TCRdb copy is limited to in-frame clones, with some not included. The sample's table shows some 24,000 clones. The source material was blood buffy coat. Source of these receptors: a woman aged 18 to 75 with a cervical HPV16 infection that either progressed to CIN3+ or cleared (not recorded which).

Points on this clone: With the read ending 3 residues before the CDR3 end, the germline J gene is used to fill in that end. The chain carries TRBV5-1 and TRBJ2-5, with 9 positions matching TRBD2. Trimming at V came to 2 bases and at J to 4 bases, leaving 9 bases not matched to a gene. CDR3 length: 16 residues. The germline V gene encodes CDR1 SGHRS and CDR2 YFSETQ. The sequenced CDR3 bases are TGCGCCAGCAGCTTATTAGCGGGAGCGGGTTCAGAGACC. Its translation: CASSLLAGAGSET. The CDR3 in its entirety is CASSLLAGAGSETQYF.

About this clone: The read ends 3 residues shy of where the CDR3 ends; the end is completed using the germline J gene. The genes are TRBV20-1 and TRBJ1-2; D ambiguous. The CDR3 spans 12 residues. V was cut by 6 bases and J by 4 bases, with 12 bases left in between. The V gene's germline CDR1 is DFQATT and CDR2 SNEGSKA (reference sequence). CDR3 DNA, as far as it was read: TGCAGTGCCCCCGCAGAAATCTATGGC. It translates to CSAPAEIYG. The full CDR3 is CSAPAEIYGYTF.

On this clone: The read ends 3 residues before the CDR3 terminus; that terminus is restored from the germline J gene. The chain recombines TRBV29-1 with TRBJ1-4; D call uncertain. Germline V CDR1 and CDR2: SQVTM, ANQGSEA. Trimming took 5 bases from V and 7 from J, leaving 8 bases between them. The CDR3 totals 11 residues. Incomplete CDR3 DNA: TGCAGCGTTTCTACTGGTGAAAAA. Protein: CSVSTGEK. The full CDR3 protein is CSVSTGEKLFF.

In the case of this clone: The CDR3 goes on 3 residues after the read ends, and that part is filled in from the germline J gene. The chain recombines TRBV13 with TRBJ2-3, with a weak D call TRBD1 (5 bases). CDR3 size: 13 residues. The germline gives CDR1 PRHDT, CDR2 FYEKMQ (reference sequence). CDR3: CASSFQGNQPQYF. CDR3 bases read: TGTGCCAGCAGCTTTCAGGGCAATCAGCCG.

Remarks on this clone: The read ends 3 residues early relative to the CDR3; the germline J gene fills the gap. The chain is built from TRBV29-1 and TRBJ2-1, with no clear D. With 7 bases removed from V and 6 bases from J, the gap between germline ends came to 19 bases. The CDR3 covers 14 residues. Germline CDR1 is SQVTM and CDR2 is ANQGSEA. CDR3 DNA, as far as it was read: TGCAGCGCAAAAAAGAACACTGGCGGCAATGAG. Translated: CSAKKNTGGNE. The CDR3 reads in full as CSAKKNTGGNEQFF.

To note about this clone: The read gets to within 3 residues of the CDR3 end, and the germline J gene fills in the rest. V usage is TRBV7-6 and J usage is TRBJ2-1; 9 nucleotides line up with TRBD1. CDR1 is SGHVS, CDR2 FNYEAQ, per germline. The CDR3 runs to 14 residues. The J segment lost 8 bases and the V segment lost 4 bases, leaving 6 bases of the junction unmatched. The covered CDR3 bases are TGTGCCAGCAGCTGGACAGGGGAGAGGGATGAG. Amino acids: CASSWTGERDE. The entire CDR3 sequence reads CASSWTGERDEQFF.

As for this clone: The read comes to an end 3 residues before the CDR3 does, leaving the germline J gene to fill in the end. The rearrangement joins TRBV19 to TRBJ1-5; no reliable D call. Trimming took off 4 bases at V and 6 bases at J, with 10 bases between the two ends. CDR1 and CDR2 (germline): LNHDA, SQIVND (reference sequence). CDR3 length: 13 amino acids. The CDR3 reads CASSTQAGQPQHF. Incomplete CDR3 DNA: TGTGCCAGTAGTACTCAAGCGGGTCAGCCC.

With regard to this clone: The read comes to an end 3 residues before the CDR3 does, leaving the germline J gene to fill in the end. The gene calls are TRBV18 and TRBJ2-7, with 12 bases that match TRBD2. The CDR3 is made up of 16 amino acids. The V gene's germline CDR1 is KGHSH and CDR2 LQKENI. The V segment lost 3 bases and the J segment 4 bases; nucleotides outside the gene matches: 7. CDR3 bases read: TGTGCCAGCTCACCCATAGAAGGACTAGCGGGATACGAG. This encodes CASSPIEGLAGYE. The full CDR3 sequence reads CASSPIEGLAGYEQYF.

Concerning this clone: The read halts 3 residues ahead of the CDR3 end, with the missing end drawn from the germline J gene. The chain carries TRBV7-9 and TRBJ1-4, with a weak D call TRBD1 (5 bases). This CDR3 spans 14 amino acids. V was cut by 2 bases and J by 7 bases, with 11 bases left in between. Looked up from germline, CDR1 is SEHNR and CDR2 is FQNEAQ (reference sequence). The CDR3 DNA, read in part, is TGTGCCAGCAGCTTAAGCCTACAGGTTGAAAAA. Translated: CASSLSLQVEK. The full-length CDR3 reads as CASSLSLQVEKLFF.

Concerning this clone: The sequence runs out 3 residues before the end of the CDR3; the remainder is reconstructed from the germline J gene. The chain recombines TRBV18 with TRBJ1-5; D gene unclear. This CDR3 is built from 14 residues. V lost 2 bases, J lost 4 bases, and 9 bases lay in between. Germline CDR1 is KGHSH and CDR2 is LQKENI. CDR3 sequence reads: CASSPETTNQPQHF. CDR3 bases read: TGTGCCAGCTCACCAGAAACCACAAATCAGCCC.

Note on this clone: The sequenced fragment ends 3 residues before the CDR3 boundary, so the rest is inferred from the germline J gene. The V and J genes are TRBV3-1 (or the pseudogene TRBV3-2) and TRBJ2-7, with D hard to call. V was pared by 2 bases and J by 4 bases, with 12 bases between. CDR1 and CDR2 from the germline V gene are LGHDT and YNNKEL (reference sequence). The CDR3 spans 14 residues. The sequenced part of the CDR3 DNA is TGTGCCAGCAGCCAACCGGGTCTCTCTTACGAG. It translates to CASSQPGLSYE. The complete CDR3 sequence is CASSQPGLSYEQYF.

A word on this clone: The sequence runs out 3 residues before the end of the CDR3; the remainder is reconstructed from the germline J gene. The chain joins TRBV30 to TRBJ2-1, with 8 bases aligning to TRBD2. The CDR3 totals 17 residues. CDR1 is GTSNPN and CDR2 is SVGIG in the germline V gene (reference sequence). Losses at the gene ends were 5 bases for V and 1 base for J; bases not matched to a gene: 13. CDR3 DNA, as far as it was read: TGTGCCTGGGCCGGGCCTAGCGGGTTTGGGTCCTACAATGAG. Translation gives CAWAGPSGFGSYNE. The CDR3 reads in full as CAWAGPSGFGSYNEQFF. The full variable domain, in which reference TRBV30 and TRBJ2-1 provide the parts outside the CDR3, is SQTIHQWPATLVQPVGSPLSLECTVEGTSNPNLYWYRQAAGRGLQLLFYSVGIGQISSEVPQNLSASRPQDRQFILSSKKLLLSDSGFYLCAWAGPSGFGSYNEQFFGPGTRLTVL.

As for this clone: The read falls 3 residues short of the CDR3 end, and the missing part is taken from the germline J gene. The rearrangement links TRBV6-1 to TRBJ1-5, with TRBD1 as a possible D gene (6 bases). Germline V gene data show CDR1 as MNHNS and CDR2 as SASEGT. The V gene lost 1 base and the J gene lost 4 bases, with 14 bases spanning the gap. This CDR3 spans 16 amino acids. CDR3 protein: CASSEVIGQLNQPQHF. The CDR3 bases that were read are TGTGCCAGCAGTGAAGTGATAGGACAGCTAAATCAGCCC.

Of note for this clone: The observed sequence ends 3 residues before the CDR3 terminus, with the missing tail filled in from the germline J gene. This chain uses TRBV18 with TRBJ2-5; no clear D gene. This CDR3 contains 12 residues. Trimming took 4 bases from V and 5 from J, leaving 8 bases between them. Germline V gene sequence: CDR1 KGHSH, CDR2 LQKENI. The CDR3 loop reads CASSLTGETQYF. Partial CDR3 DNA: TGTGCCAGCTCACTGACCGGGGAGACC. The full variable domain, in which reference TRBV18 and TRBJ2-5 provide the parts outside the CDR3, is NAGVMQNPRHLVRRRGQEARLRCSPMKGHSHVYWYRQLPEEGLKFMVYLQKENIIDESGMPKERFSAEFPKEGPSILRIQQVVRGDSAAYFCASSLTGETQYFGPGTRLLVL.

Remarks on this clone: Coverage ceases 3 residues before the CDR3 finishes, and the germline J gene fills in the end. The chain employs TRBV19 and TRBJ2-1; TRBD1 is a possible D gene (7 bases). The CDR3 spans 14 residues. Germline V gene lookup returns CDR1 LNHDA and CDR2 SQIVND (reference sequence). V was pared by 5 bases and J by 7 bases, with 15 bases between. The DNA read from the CDR3 is TGTGCCAGTAGTTCGGGACAGACTAGGAATGAG. Protein: CASSSGQTRNE. The whole CDR3 sequence reads CASSSGQTRNEQFF.